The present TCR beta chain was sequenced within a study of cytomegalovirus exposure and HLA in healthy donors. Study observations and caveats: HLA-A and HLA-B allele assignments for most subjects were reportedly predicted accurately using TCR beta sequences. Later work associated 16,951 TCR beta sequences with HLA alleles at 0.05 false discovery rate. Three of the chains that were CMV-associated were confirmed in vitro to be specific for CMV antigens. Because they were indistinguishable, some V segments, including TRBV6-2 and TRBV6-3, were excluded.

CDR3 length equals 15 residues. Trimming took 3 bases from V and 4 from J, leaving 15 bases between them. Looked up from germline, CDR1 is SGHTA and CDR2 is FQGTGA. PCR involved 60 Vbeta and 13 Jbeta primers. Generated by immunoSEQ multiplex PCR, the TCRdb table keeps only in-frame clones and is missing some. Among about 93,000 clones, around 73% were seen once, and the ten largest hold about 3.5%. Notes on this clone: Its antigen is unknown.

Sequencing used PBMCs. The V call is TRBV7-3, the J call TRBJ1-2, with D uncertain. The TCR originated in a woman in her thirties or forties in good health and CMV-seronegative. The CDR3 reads CASSFDPTTTYGYTF. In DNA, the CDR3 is TGTGCCAGCAGCTTCGACCCAACTACCACCTATGGCTACACCTTC.